This T cell receptor (beta chain) was recorded in a study of T cells in tumors after PD-1 blockade. Whole-study context: No patient had prior checkpoint blockade, systemic immunosuppression, or radiotherapy within 4 weeks. Mean per blood sample: 113,528 templates (about 21,000-290,000), 35,000 to 45,000 unique clonotypes.

The CDR3 has 16 residues. Germline V CDR1 and CDR2: SGHTA, FQGNSA. V was pared by 2 bases and J by 0 bases, with 12 bases between. Notes on this clone: Its specificity is not known.

Using immunoSEQ multiplex PCR, the repertoire was profiled, and TCRdb retains in-frame clones only, with some absent. The data hold approximately 30,000 clones, with roughly 73% observed a single time. Tumor or blood genomic DNA was sequenced, with inputs of 616 ng to 6,004 ng. Study-wide results and limits: Peripheral recruitment is suggested, as some novel exhausted tumor clones were in pre-treatment blood.

Specimen: PBMCs, collected after anti-PD-1 treatment. The TCR originated in a human donor with basal cell carcinoma. The chain employs TRBV7-2 and TRBJ2-3; D is undetermined. The CDR3 sequence: CASSLLAVTSTDTQYF. DNA for the CDR3: TGTGCCAGCAGCTTACTTGCGGTTACTAGCACAGATACGCAGTATTTT.